The source of this T cell receptor beta chain is a study of CD8+CD57+ T cells in acquired aplastic anemia. The wider study: The sorted CD4+ and CD8+ cells yielded an average approximately 3 ug of DNA.

Germline V gene lookup returns CDR1 SGHTA and CDR2 FQGNSA. V lost 0 bases and J lost 0; bases outside the gene matches: 2. CDR3 length: 17 amino acids. Turning to this clonotype: The antigen is undetermined.

Notes on the study in general: About 30 was the count of CD8+ CDR3 sequences that patients shared with controls.

Flow cytometry had shown expanded CD8+CD57+ cells in the patients chosen for sequencing. A severe acquired aplastic anemia diagnosis applied to all patients. At the time of blood sampling, patients had not yet received any therapy. TCR beta VDJ and CDR3 profiles were obtained from a genomic DNA template. MiXCR, run by TCRdb on the reads, gives a single entry per CDR3 protein. The sample includes some 170,000 distinct CDR3 sequences, around 48% seen only once; the top ten take around 1.1%. Sequencing used sorted CD4+, CD8+, or CD8+CD57+ T cells (not recorded which) from PBMCs. The sequence was collected from a human donor with aplastic anemia. The chain is built from TRBV7-2 and TRBJ1-2; 12 bases line up with TRBD1. Here the CDR3 reads CASSLAGQGAPNYGYTF. The CDR3, as DNA: TGTGCCAGCAGCTTAGCGGGACAGGGGGCACCTAACTATGGCTACACCTTC.